This T cell receptor beta chain comes out of a study of identical twins listed by TCRdb under 2016. Regarding the study in general: The study deep-sequenced TCR alpha and beta repertoires from monozygotic twins, unrelated adults of various ages and cord blood to test whether fetal clonotypes persist. Replicate twin experiments were performed at different times using different library preparation protocols to rule out contamination. Overall study results and their limits: Excess twin sharing in beta out-of-frame sequences was weaker because fewer shared sequences lowered the signal-to-noise ratio. Compared with coincidental sharing between unrelated individuals, out-of-frame TCR alpha sequences shared between twins showed an excess of sequences with low generation probability. Abundant cord blood beta clonotypes had fewer insertions, young adult naive repertoires showed a similar but weaker trend, and memory repertoires showed no such trend. Recombination models systematically underestimated out-of-frame TCR alpha sharing in monozygotic twins but agreed with sharing between unrelated individuals. Because the same donors could not be followed over many years, the conclusions relied on cross-sectional statistical analysis. Invariant T cells such as MAIT and iNKT could partly confound zero-insertion analyses, although diverse VJ usage argued against such confounding for most clonotypes.

The CDR3 covers 15 residues, taking in both the cysteine and the phenylalanine. The DNA shown is the 45-base CDR3, in frame from base 1. In the germline V gene (reference sequence), CDR1 corresponds to DFQATT and CDR2 to SNEGSKA. Trimming at the junction amounts to 1 base on V and 2 bases on J, and the germline ends lie 11 bases apart. This clonotype has at least ten counts. This clone's antigen is unknown. Base qualities are missing; no much larger clone stands one base away. All donors were healthy Caucasians. The researchers also sequenced three unrelated adults who were not twins: a male aged 18 to 30, a male aged 50 to 60, and a female aged 50 to 60. Using Miltenyi CD45RO+ enrichment and human naive T-cell isolation kits, memory (CD45RO+) and naive T cells were isolated from PBMC. Libraries came from 5' RACE. The instrument was an Illumina HiSeq 2000. A universal primer binding site was added through template switching, and the final cDNA carried a unique molecular identifier so that TCR cDNA molecules could be counted accurately. First-strand cDNA for TCR alpha and beta chains was synthesized from specific primers in the conserved constant-segment region. To control for contamination, every cDNA library carried two barcodes: a SMART-Mk sample barcode plus Illumina barcodes. TruSeq adapter sequences along with Illumina sample barcodes were introduced in two successive PCR steps. The TCR alpha and beta cDNA libraries were sequenced on the Illumina HiSeq platform using custom primers. Concerning the study's data processing: MiGEC processed the raw reads to extract unique molecular identifiers, while MiXCR was used to determine the CDR3 positions. For each individual, recombination models were inferred using an EM algorithm with the repgenHMM and IGoR tools. The analysis of shared clonotypes was done with the tcR package in R, with sharing normalized by the product of cloneset sizes. To study raw recombination free of thymic and clonal selection effects, out-of-frame nonproductive sequences were analyzed. In TCRdb, the public reads were trimmed at Q25 with fastp and aligned with MiXCR, with productive beta chains retained. When rows share a CDR3 protein, they turn into one entry using the most common DNA and genes. These V and J calls derive from TCRdb rather than the authors' analysis. The sample records around 370,000 distinct CDR3 sequences, around 9.7% of which are singletons. The top ten clones comprise approximately 9.3% of the sample.

This TCR was recovered from a woman aged 45-59 years in good health. The sequence links TRBV20-1 to TRBJ2-2; TRBD2 is possibly the D segment (5 matching bases). Sequenced: naive T cells sorted from blood. This specimen's cell subset or site label, per the study, means: cells isolated with a human naive T-cell isolation kit. The CDR3: CSARVRAVNTGELFF. The DNA sequence is as follows: TGCAGTGCTAGAGTACGAGCGGTAAACACCGGGGAGCTGTTTTTT.